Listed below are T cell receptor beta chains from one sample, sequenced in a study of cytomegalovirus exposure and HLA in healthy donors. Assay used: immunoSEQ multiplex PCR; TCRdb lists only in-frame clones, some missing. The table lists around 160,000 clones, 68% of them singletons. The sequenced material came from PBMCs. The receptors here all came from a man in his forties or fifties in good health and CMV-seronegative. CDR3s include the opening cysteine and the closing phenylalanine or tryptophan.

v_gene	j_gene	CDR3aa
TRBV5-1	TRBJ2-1	CASSPGSREFF
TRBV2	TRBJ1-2	CASSEVTGTGGYTF
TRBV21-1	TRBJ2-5	CASSKGGTLQTQYF
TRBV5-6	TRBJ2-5	CASSPGGRETQYF
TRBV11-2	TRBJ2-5	CASSGGLQETQYF
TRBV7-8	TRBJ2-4	CASSLETSGAKNIQYF
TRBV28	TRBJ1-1	CASSFGDRGAAEAFF
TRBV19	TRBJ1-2	CASRPGTGDTANYGYTF
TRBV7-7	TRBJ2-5	CASSLGLASGGQETQYF
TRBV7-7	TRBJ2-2	CASSLKIQTANTGELFF
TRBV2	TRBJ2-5	CASSERRSIQETQYF
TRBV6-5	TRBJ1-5	CASSLDSSHQPQHF
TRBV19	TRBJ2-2	CATFKGQGQTGELFF
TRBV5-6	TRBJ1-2	CASSPPAGSNYGYTF
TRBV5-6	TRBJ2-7	CASSYHGLPQGNF
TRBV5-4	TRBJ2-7	CASSLKGQAAFEQYF
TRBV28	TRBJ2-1	CASSLGQGKGGEQFF
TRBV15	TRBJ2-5	CATSRIQGVGGQETQYF
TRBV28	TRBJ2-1	CASSPIAGSINEQFF
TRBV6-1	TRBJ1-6	CASSASENRGFNSPLHF
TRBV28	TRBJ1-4	CASTQGTGDRKLFF
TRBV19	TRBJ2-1	CASVGAGGDMKNEQFF
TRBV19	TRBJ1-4	CASSMGDRGNEKLFF
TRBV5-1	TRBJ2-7	CASVAGGIAYEQYF
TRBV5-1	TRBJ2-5	CASSGSEQETQYF
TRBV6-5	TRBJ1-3	CASSPPGTARNTIYF
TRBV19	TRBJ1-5	CASRGPGGPNQPQHF
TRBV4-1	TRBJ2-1	CASSQLTDSYNEQFF
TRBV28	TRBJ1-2	CASSKRSGTGNGYTF
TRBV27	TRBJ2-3	CASSLGLAGDTQYF
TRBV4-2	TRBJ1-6	CASSQGAGPSPLHF
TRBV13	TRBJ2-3	CASSLAGGEVDTQYF
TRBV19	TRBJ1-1	CASTRGRTEAFF
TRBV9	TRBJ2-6	CASSSAGSSGANVLTF
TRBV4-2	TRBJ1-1	CASSQRGEFPFAFF
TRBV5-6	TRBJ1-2	CASSRVSGTGSNYGYTF
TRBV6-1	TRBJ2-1	CASSLQGTDEQFF
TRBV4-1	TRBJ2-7	CASSQDGQGLLYEQYF
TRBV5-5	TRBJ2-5	CASSLRGETAQETQYF
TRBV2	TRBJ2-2	CASRVGAKNTGELFF
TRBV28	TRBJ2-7	CASRRRSYEQYF
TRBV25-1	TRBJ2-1	CASTRGHRYNEQFF
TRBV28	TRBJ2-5	CASSFGLVETQYF
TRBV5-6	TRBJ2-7	CASSGQGAPSYEQYF
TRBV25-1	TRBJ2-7	CASSESASSYEQYF
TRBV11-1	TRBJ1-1	CASSLETSSLGGAFF
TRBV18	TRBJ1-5	CASSPGTGMWQPQHF
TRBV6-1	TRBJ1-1	CASSRQGFTEAFF
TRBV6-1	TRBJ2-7	CASSVLQGAEYEQYF
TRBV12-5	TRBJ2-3	CASGWQGATDTQYF
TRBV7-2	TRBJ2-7	CASSLESSGGYEQYF
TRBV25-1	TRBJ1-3	CASSRQGSSGNTIYF
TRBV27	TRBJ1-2	CASSSAARGEGYGYTF
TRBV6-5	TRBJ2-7	CASSYMGGSANEQYF
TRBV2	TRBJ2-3	CASREGTSEADTQYF
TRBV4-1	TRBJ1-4	CASSQETGQRSTNEKLFF